The 30 T cell receptor beta chains reported below all come from one sample, sequenced in a study of shared clonotypes between healthy human individuals. The protocol was immunoSEQ multiplex PCR, while the TCRdb copy is restricted to in-frame clones and leaves out a portion. The table shows around 1.6 million clones, with 95% to 99% occurring only once. Sequencing was performed on naive CD4+ T cells sorted from blood. The subset was: CD45RA+ positively selected. These receptors came from a young man in good health.

The V and J genes are TRBV18 and TRBJ2-1, with D maybe TRBD1 (5 bases). The germline V gene encodes CDR1 KGHSH and CDR2 LQKENI. The CDR3 consists of 17 residues. V lost 3 bases, J lost 1 base, and 16 bases lay in between. In nucleotides, the CDR3 is TGTGCCAGCTCACCCCAGGGTCTATTAGGTTCCTACAATGAGCAGTTCTTC. As protein: CASSPQGLLGSYNEQFF.

The rearrangement links TRBV2 to TRBJ1-1; 9 bases match TRBD1. The J segment lost 5 bases and the V segment lost 3 bases, leaving 7 bases of the junction unmatched. CDR1 is SNHLY, CDR2 FYNNEI, per germline. The CDR3 is 15 residues long. The CDR3 loop is CASSENRDRVTEAFF. The CDR3 nucleotides are TGTGCCAGCAGTGAGAACCGGGACAGGGTTACTGAAGCTTTCTTT.

V usage is TRBV2 and J usage is TRBJ1-1; no clear D gene. CDR3 length equals 13 residues. Germline loops: CDR1 SNHLY, CDR2 FYNNEI. Trimming left V 1 base short and J 11 bases short, with 14 bases between. The DNA for the CDR3 is TGTGCCAGCAGTGAAGAGATTTCCAGGACGGCTTTCTTT. Its protein product is CASSEEISRTAFF.

The V gene is TRBV9, the J gene TRBJ2-7; TRBD2 agrees at 9 bases. CDR1 and CDR2 (germline): SGDLS, YYNGEE. The junction had 3 bases not matched to a gene; V was cut back by 2 bases and J by 3 bases. The CDR3 runs 14 residues. CDR3 bases: TGTGCCAGCAGCGTTAGCGGGAGTATCTACGAGCAGTACTTC. It is translated as CASSVSGSIYEQYF.

Points on this clone: At the DNA level, this CDR3 is encoded by other sequences in the same sample as well. V and J are TRBV10-3 and TRBJ2-7; D is possibly TRBD2 (7 bases). Trimming removed 0 bases from V and 7 bases from J, with 10 bases in between. Germline V gene lookup returns CDR1 ENHRY and CDR2 SYGVKD. The CDR3 runs 13 residues. CDR3 sequence reads: CAISESGGREQYF. CDR3 DNA sequence: TGTGCCATCAGTGAGTCGGGGGGGCGGGAGCAGTACTTC.

The rearrangement uses TRBV5-1 and TRBJ2-2; D call uncertain. The CDR3 covers 15 residues. V was trimmed by 4 bases and J by 1 base, leaving 11 bases between them. Germline V gene sequence: CDR1 SGHRS, CDR2 YFSETQ. The CDR3 DNA reads as TGCGCCAGCAGCAGAGACCATCGGAACACCGGGGAGCTGTTTTTT. This gives the protein CASSRDHRNTGELFF.

The CDR3, as DNA: TGCGCCAGCAGGCCCGGGGGGGCGAACTATGGCTACACCTTC. Its translation: CASRPGGANYGYTF. V and J are TRBV5-1 and TRBJ1-2, with D perhaps TRBD1 (6 bases). This CDR3 has 14 amino acids. Germline CDR1 reads SGHRS; CDR2 reads YFSETQ. V was pared by 5 bases and J by 2 bases, with 13 bases between.

The gene calls are TRBV9 and TRBJ2-2, with TRBD2 identical over 14 bases. The CDR3 contains 18 residues. Looked up from germline, CDR1 is SGDLS and CDR2 is YYNGEE. J lost 5 bases, V lost 3 bases, and 9 bases had no gene match. The CDR3, as DNA: TGTGCCAGCAGCGGGGGGACTAGCGGGAGTATGAGGACCGGGGAGCTGTTTTTT. It codes for CASSGGTSGSMRTGELFF.

CDR3 amino acids: CSVAAGVGISSYNEQFF. DNA for the CDR3: TGCAGCGTAGCAGCGGGAGTTGGAATCAGCTCCTACAATGAGCAGTTCTTC. The genes are TRBV29-1 and TRBJ2-1, with TRBD2 identical over 8 bases. The CDR3 length is 17 residues. After removal of 6 bases from V and 0 bases from J, the junction contained 13 bases not matched to a gene. Germline V lookup: CDR1 SQVTM, CDR2 ANQGSEA.

CDR3 amino acids: CASSTDSHPGNTIYF. The CDR3 region has the DNA TGCGCCAGCTCCACCGACAGTCACCCGGGAAACACCATATATTTT. The chain employs TRBV5-1 and TRBJ1-3; possible D gene TRBD1, 5 bases. V was cut by 7 bases and J by 4 bases, with 18 bases left in between. CDR1 and CDR2 from the germline V gene are SGHRS and YFSETQ. This CDR3 spans 15 amino acids.

The rearrangement uses TRBV19 and TRBJ2-7, with D unclear. Germline loops: CDR1 LNHDA, CDR2 SQIVND (reference sequence). Trimming took 3 bases from V and 4 from J, leaving 13 bases between them. There are 14 residues in the CDR3. CDR3 sequence reads: CASSIGQELYEQYF. For the CDR3, the DNA is TGTGCCAGTAGTATCGGGCAGGAGTTATACGAGCAGTACTTC.

This chain joins TRBV28 and TRBJ2-7; the D gene is possibly TRBD1 (6 bases). In germline, CDR1 is MDHEN, CDR2 SYDVKM. The CDR3 spans 15 residues. The V and J ends lost 5 bases and 2 bases respectively, with 16 bases between them. The CDR3 is CASSDRTGPTYEQYF. In DNA, the CDR3 is TGTGCCAGCAGTGACAGAACAGGGCCTACCTACGAGCAGTACTTC.

The rearrangement uses TRBV7-8 and TRBJ2-7; D ambiguous. The CDR3 runs 15 residues. The V end lost 5 bases, the J end lost 2 bases, and 16 bases lay between the germline ends. The germline V gene has CDR1 SGHVS and CDR2 FQNEAQ. CDR3 region: CASSTWPFSPYEQYF. The CDR3 DNA follows: TGTGCCAGCAGCACGTGGCCCTTCAGCCCCTACGAGCAGTACTTC.

V usage is TRBV7-9 and J usage is TRBJ2-7; TRBD1 is a possible D gene (5 bases). Germline CDR1 and CDR2: SEHNR and FQNEAQ (reference sequence). There are 15 residues in the CDR3. The ends were cut back, 0 bases at V and 2 bases at J, with 11 bases in the middle. This chain's CDR3 is CASSLAQDSPYEQYF. The CDR3 DNA sequence: TGTGCCAGCAGCTTAGCCCAAGACAGTCCCTACGAGCAGTACTTC.

The chain uses TRBV7-9 and TRBJ2-1, with D unresolved. CDR1 is SEHNR and CDR2 is FQNEAQ in the germline V gene (reference sequence). Trimming shortened V by 2 bases and J by 3 bases, and 8 bases separated the two germline ends. This CDR3 is 14 amino acids long. This CDR3 is CASSLQAGYNEQFF. CDR3 nucleotide sequence: TGTGCCAGCAGCTTACAGGCCGGCTACAATGAGCAGTTCTTC.

The chain employs TRBV30 and TRBJ1-1; no firm D call. CDR1 and CDR2 from the germline V gene are GTSNPN and SVGIG (reference sequence). Between the trimmed V and J ends, which lost 3 bases and 1 base, there was a span of 9 bases. The CDR3 extends over 13 amino acids. CDR3 sequence reads: CAWSGSGNTEAFF. DNA for the CDR3: TGTGCCTGGAGCGGGTCAGGGAACACTGAAGCTTTCTTT. Full variable domain (outside the CDR3, taken from reference TRBV30 and TRBJ1-1): SQTIHQWPATLVQPVGSPLSLECTVEGTSNPNLYWYRQAAGRGLQLLFYSVGIGQISSEVPQNLSASRPQDRQFILSSKKLLLSDSGFYLCAWSGSGNTEAFFGQGTRLTVV.

This chain links TRBV7-9 with TRBJ1-5; D uncertain. The V gene's germline CDR1 is SEHNR and CDR2 FQNEAQ (reference sequence). The CDR3 has 14 amino acids. Trimming shortened V by 0 bases and J by 0 bases, and 3 bases separated the two germline ends. The CDR3 protein is CASSLADSNQPQHF. The CDR3 DNA sequence: TGTGCCAGCAGCTTAGCCGATAGCAATCAGCCCCAGCATTTT.

This rearrangement joins TRBV18 to TRBJ1-1; the match to TRBD1 covers 7 bases. J gave up 4 bases and V 1 base, and 9 bases lay outside the gene matches. The CDR3 contains 16 residues. Per the germline V gene, CDR1 is KGHSH and CDR2 is LQKENI. CDR3 residues: CASSPREGARSTEAFF. In DNA form, the CDR3 reads TGTGCCAGCTCACCACGTGAGGGGGCGCGCTCCACTGAAGCTTTCTTT. Full variable domain (remainder filled in from reference TRBV18 and TRBJ1-1): NAGVMQNPRHLVRRRGQEARLRCSPMKGHSHVYWYRQLPEEGLKFMVYLQKENIIDESGMPKERFSAEFPKEGPSILRIQQVVRGDSAAYFCASSPREGARSTEAFFGQGTRLTVV.

V usage is TRBV5-6 and J usage is TRBJ2-7; 8 positions match TRBD1. The CDR3 length is 12 residues. V was pared by 4 bases and J by 6 bases, with 3 bases of the junction left unmatched. The germline V gene has CDR1 SGHDT and CDR2 YYEEEE. The DNA of the CDR3 is TGTGCCAGCAGCGGGGACAGGACCGAGCAGTACTTC. This translates into CASSGDRTEQYF.

The rearrangement joins TRBV4-3 to TRBJ1-5, with a weak D call TRBD1 (6 bases). This CDR3 has 17 amino acids. V was clipped by 4 bases and J by 0 bases, with 16 bases between them. CDR1 and CDR2 (germline): LGHNA, YSLEER. CDR3 protein: CASSPKGVENSNQPQHF. In DNA form, the CDR3 reads TGCGCCAGCAGCCCCAAGGGGGTTGAGAATAGCAATCAGCCCCAGCATTTT.

The V gene is TRBV10-3, the J gene TRBJ1-1; TRBD1 might be the D (5 bases). Trimming removed 6 bases from V and 5 bases from J, with 13 bases in between. The germline gives CDR1 ENHRY, CDR2 SYGVKD. The CDR3 is made up of 13 amino acids. The CDR3 loop reads CAIRSLGETEAFF. DNA for the CDR3: TGTGCCATCAGGTCCTTGGGGGAGACTGAAGCTTTCTTT.

The rearrangement uses TRBV19 and TRBJ2-1; a weak D match, TRBD2 (6 bases). This CDR3 contains 14 residues. Germline V lookup: CDR1 LNHDA, CDR2 SQIVND (reference sequence). The ends were cut back, 9 bases at V and 8 bases at J, with 20 bases in the middle. This CDR3 reads CASRGEVGVYEQFF. CDR3 bases: TGTGCCAGCCGTGGGGAGGTCGGGGTCTATGAGCAGTTCTTC.

V usage is TRBV18 and J usage is TRBJ2-2; tentatively, D is TRBD1 (5 bases). Between the trimmed V and J ends, which lost 3 bases and 4 bases, there was a span of 9 bases. CDR1 and CDR2 (germline): KGHSH, LQKENI. The CDR3 spans 14 residues. CDR3 sequence: CASSPVQGTGELFF. CDR3 nucleotide sequence: TGTGCCAGCTCACCCGTTCAGGGCACCGGGGAGCTGTTTTTT.

V is TRBV7-2 and J is TRBJ1-5, with 7 bases lining up with TRBD1. The CDR3 is made up of 16 amino acids. CDR1 and CDR2 (germline): SGHTA, FQGNSA. The J segment lost 0 bases and the V segment lost 5 bases, leaving 7 bases of the junction unmatched. CDR3 coding DNA: TGTGCCAGCAGCACCGGCAGGGGGAATAGCAATCAGCCCCAGCATTTT. Residues: CASSTGRGNSNQPQHF.

The chain carries TRBV11-3 and TRBJ2-5; 13 nucleotides match TRBD2. The CDR3 has 16 residues. Trimming removed 2 bases from V and 2 bases from J; junction bases left unmatched: 2. Germline V gives CDR1 SGHNT, CDR2 YENEEA. CDR3: CASSLSGLAGQETQYF. In DNA, the CDR3 is TGTGCCAGCAGCTTATCGGGACTAGCGGGACAAGAGACCCAGTACTTC.

The CDR3 is CASSLSGLNEQYF. The CDR3 bases are TGCGCCAGCAGCTTGAGCGGATTGAACGAGCAGTACTTC. The gene calls are TRBV5-1 and TRBJ2-7; D possibly corresponds to TRBD2 (5 bases). The V end lost 1 base, the J end lost 5 bases, and 10 bases lay between the germline ends. Germline loops: CDR1 SGHRS, CDR2 YFSETQ. CDR3 length equals 13 residues.

The chain is built from TRBV7-9 and TRBJ2-7, with 12 nucleotides matching TRBD2. There are 15 residues in the CDR3. Trimming removed 5 bases from V and 3 bases from J; junction bases left unmatched: 5. Germline V gene lookup returns CDR1 SEHNR and CDR2 FQNEAQ (reference sequence). The CDR3 DNA is TGTGCCAGCAGCCCAACTAGCGGGAGGTTCTACGAGCAGTACTTC. This codes for CASSPTSGRFYEQYF.

This CDR3 reads CASSFGPTRTGELFF. CDR3 coding DNA: TGTGCCAGCAGTTTTGGGCCGACGAGAACCGGGGAGCTGTTTTTT. The chain recombines TRBV5-5 with TRBJ2-2; no clear D. The ends were cut back, 5 bases at V and 5 bases at J, with 16 bases in the middle. This CDR3 has 15 amino acids. Germline values: CDR1 SGHKS, CDR2 YYEKEE (reference sequence).

The chain recombines TRBV27 with TRBJ2-1; TRBD2 matches 12 bases. V was pared by 4 bases and J by 5 bases, with 6 bases of the junction left unmatched. The length of the CDR3 is 16 residues. CDR1 is MNHEY and CDR2 is SMNVEV in the germline V gene (reference sequence). CDR3 loop: CASSSRTSGNNNEQFF. CDR3 sequence (DNA): TGTGCCAGCAGTTCGCGGACTAGCGGGAATAACAATGAGCAGTTCTTC.

V gene TRBV6-6 combines with J gene TRBJ2-7; D is unresolved. Germline V CDR1 and CDR2: MNHNY, SVGAGI (reference sequence). Trimming stripped 5 bases from V and 3 bases from J, with 5 bases between. The CDR3 has 11 residues. The CDR3 region has the DNA TGTGCCAGCAGTGTGGACTACGAGCAGTACTTC. Its protein is CASSVDYEQYF.